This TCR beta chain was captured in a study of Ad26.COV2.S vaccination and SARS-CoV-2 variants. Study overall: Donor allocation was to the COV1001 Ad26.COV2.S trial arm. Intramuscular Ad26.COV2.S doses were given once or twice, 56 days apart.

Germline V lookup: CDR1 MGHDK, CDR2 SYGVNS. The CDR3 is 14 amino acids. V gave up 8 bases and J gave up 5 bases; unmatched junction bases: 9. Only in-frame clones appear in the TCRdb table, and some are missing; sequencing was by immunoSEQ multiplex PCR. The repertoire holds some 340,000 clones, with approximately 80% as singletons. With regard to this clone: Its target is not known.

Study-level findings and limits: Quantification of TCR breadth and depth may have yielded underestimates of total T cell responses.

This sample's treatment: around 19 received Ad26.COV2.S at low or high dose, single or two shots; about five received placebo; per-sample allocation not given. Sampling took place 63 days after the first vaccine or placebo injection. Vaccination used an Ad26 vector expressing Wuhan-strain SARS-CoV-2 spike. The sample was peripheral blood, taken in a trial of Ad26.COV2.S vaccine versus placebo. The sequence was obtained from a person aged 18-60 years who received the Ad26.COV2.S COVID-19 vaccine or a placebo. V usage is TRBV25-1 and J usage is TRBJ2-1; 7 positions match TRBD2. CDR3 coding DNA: TGTGCCAGCGGGGGTTATAGCGGGCACAATGAGCAGTTCTTC. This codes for CASGGYSGHNEQFF. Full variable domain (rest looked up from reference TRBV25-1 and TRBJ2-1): EADIYQTPRYLVIGTGKKITLECSQTMGHDKMYWYQQDPGMELHLIHYSYGVNSTEKGDLSSESTVSRIRTEHFPLTLESARPSHTSQYLCASGGYSGHNEQFFGPGTRLTVL.